Listed here are 2 T cell receptor beta chains from one sample, sequenced in a study of OX40 agonist ivuxolimab in advanced cancers. Measured with immunoSEQ multiplex PCR; TCRdb has only the in-frame clones, and not every one. Among about 79,000 clones listed, under 85% were seen once. The sequencing here drew on CD4+ or CD8+ T cells sorted from blood, taken in a trial of the OX40 agonist ivuxolimab. The origin of the receptors is an adult with an advanced solid tumor such as melanoma, head and neck, liver or kidney cancer.

The genes are TRBV11-2 and TRBJ2-1, with TRBD2 as a possible D gene (6 bases). Trimming removed 5 bases at V and 6 bases at J, with 17 bases between. The CDR3 has 15 amino acids. Germline loops: CDR1 SGHAT, CDR2 FQNNGV. DNA for the CDR3: TGTGCCAGCAGCCCCGCGCCGGGAGTCCTCAATGAGCAGTTCTTC. Encoded protein: CASSPAPGVLNEQFF.

The chain recombines TRBV9 with TRBJ1-1; 9 bases map to TRBD1. V shed 3 bases and J 1 base; nucleotides not matched to a gene: 4. The CDR3 sequence is 15 residues long. Germline CDR1 and CDR2: SGDLS and YYNGEE. The CDR3 bases are TGTGCCAGCAGCGGGGACAGGGTCGGGAACACTGAAGCTTTCTTT. This sequence encodes CASSGDRVGNTEAFF. The complete variable domain, with remaining parts taken from reference TRBV9 and TRBJ1-1, reads DSGVTQTPKHLITATGQRVTLRCSPRSGDLSVYWYQQSLDQGLQFLIQYYNGEERAKGNILERFSAQQFPDLHSELNLSSLELGDSALYFCASSGDRVGNTEAFFGQGTRLTVV.